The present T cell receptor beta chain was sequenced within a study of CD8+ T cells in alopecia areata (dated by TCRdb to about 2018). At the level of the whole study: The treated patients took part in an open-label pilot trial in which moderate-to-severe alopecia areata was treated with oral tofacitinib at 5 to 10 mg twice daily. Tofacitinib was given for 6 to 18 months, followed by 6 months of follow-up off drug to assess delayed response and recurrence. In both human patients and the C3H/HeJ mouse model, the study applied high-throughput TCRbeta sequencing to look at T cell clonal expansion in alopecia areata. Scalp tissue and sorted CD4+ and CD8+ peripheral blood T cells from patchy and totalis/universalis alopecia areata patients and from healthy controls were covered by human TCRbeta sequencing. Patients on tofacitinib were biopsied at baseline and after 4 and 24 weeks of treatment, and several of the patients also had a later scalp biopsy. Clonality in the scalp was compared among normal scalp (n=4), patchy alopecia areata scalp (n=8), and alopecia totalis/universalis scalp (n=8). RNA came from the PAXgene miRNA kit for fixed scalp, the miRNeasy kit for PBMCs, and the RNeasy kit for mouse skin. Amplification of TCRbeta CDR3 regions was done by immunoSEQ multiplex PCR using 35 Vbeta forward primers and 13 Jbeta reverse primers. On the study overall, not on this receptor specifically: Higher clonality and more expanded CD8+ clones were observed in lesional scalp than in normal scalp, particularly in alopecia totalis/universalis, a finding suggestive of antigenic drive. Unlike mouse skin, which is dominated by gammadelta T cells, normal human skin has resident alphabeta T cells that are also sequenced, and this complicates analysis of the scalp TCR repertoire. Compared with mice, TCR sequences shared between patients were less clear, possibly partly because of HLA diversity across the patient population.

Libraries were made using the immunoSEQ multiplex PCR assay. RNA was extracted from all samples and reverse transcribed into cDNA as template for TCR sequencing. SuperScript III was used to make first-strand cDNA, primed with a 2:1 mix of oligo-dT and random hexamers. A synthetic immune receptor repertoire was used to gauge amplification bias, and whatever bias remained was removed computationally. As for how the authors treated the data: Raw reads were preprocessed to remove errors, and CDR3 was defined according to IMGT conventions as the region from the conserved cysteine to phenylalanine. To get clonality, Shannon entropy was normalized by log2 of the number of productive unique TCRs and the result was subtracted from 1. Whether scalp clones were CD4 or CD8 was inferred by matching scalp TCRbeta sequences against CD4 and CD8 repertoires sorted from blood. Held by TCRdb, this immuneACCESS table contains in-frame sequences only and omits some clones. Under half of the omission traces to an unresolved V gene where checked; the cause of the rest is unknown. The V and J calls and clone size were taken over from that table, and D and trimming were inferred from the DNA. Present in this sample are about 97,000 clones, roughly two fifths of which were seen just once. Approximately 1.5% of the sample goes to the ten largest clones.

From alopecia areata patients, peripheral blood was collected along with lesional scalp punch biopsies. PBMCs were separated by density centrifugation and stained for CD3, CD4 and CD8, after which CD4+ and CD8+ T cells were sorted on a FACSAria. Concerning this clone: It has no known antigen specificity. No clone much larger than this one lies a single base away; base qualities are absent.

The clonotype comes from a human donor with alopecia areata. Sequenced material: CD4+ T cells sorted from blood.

Read as DNA, the sequence is TGCGCCAGCAGCTTCGGACAGGCCGAGCAGTACTTC. Its amino acids are CASSFGQAEQYF. The V and J segments used are TRBV5-1 and TRBJ2-5, with 7 bases matching TRBD1. The end of the DNA fits TRBJ2-7 better, so the J call may be wrong. The CDR3 holds 12 amino acids from the cysteine to the phenylalanine. Only the CDR3 part of the read is kept: 36 bases, read in frame from the first base. The germline V gene supplies CDR1 SGHRS and CDR2 YFSETQ.